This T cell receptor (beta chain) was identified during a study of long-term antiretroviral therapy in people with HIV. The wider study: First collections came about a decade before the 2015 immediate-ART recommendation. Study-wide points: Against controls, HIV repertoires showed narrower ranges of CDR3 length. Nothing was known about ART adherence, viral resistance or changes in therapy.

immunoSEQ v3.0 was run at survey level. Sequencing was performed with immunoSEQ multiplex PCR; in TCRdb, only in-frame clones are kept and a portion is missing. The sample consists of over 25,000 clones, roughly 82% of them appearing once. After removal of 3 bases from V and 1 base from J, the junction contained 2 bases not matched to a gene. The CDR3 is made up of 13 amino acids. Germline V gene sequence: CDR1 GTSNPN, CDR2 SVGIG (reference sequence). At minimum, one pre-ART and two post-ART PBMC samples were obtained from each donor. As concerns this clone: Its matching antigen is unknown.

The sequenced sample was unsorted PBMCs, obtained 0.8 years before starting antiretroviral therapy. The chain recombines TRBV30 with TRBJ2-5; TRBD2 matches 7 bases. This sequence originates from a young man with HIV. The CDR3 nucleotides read TGTGCCTGGAGGCCGGGGGGCCAAGAGACCCAGTACTTC. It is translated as CAWRPGGQETQYF.